This entry lists 21 T cell receptor beta chains sequenced from one sample in a study of T cell responses to AZD1222 COVID-19 vaccine. Assay: immunoSEQ multiplex PCR; the TCRdb copy retains only in-frame clones and omits some. The table lists roughly 150,000 clones, around 93% of them singletons. The material sequenced was peripheral blood, taken on day 0 of AZD1222 vaccination. The origin of the receptors is an adult in good health.

This clone appeared a single time. This chain uses TRBV10-3 with TRBJ1-4; D possibly corresponds to TRBD1 (5 bases). This CDR3 spans 13 amino acids. Germline V gene sequence: CDR1 ENHRY, CDR2 SYGVKD. V gave up 6 bases and J gave up 8 bases, with 13 bases separating them. The CDR3, as DNA: TGTGCCATCAGACCGGACGGACAAGAAAAACTGTTTTTT. Amino acids: CAIRPDGQEKLFF.

This clone was seen just once. The chain carries TRBV6-5 and TRBJ1-5; 9 nucleotides match TRBD1. This CDR3 has 15 residues. Germline CDR1 MNHEY, CDR2 SVGAGI. The J segment lost 3 bases and the V segment lost 7 bases, leaving 7 bases of the junction unmatched. CDR3 residues: CASKAGQGLNQPQHF. CDR3 sequence (DNA): TGTGCCAGCAAAGCGGGACAGGGACTCAATCAGCCCCAGCATTTT.

This chain joins TRBV11-1 and TRBJ2-1; D remains ambiguous. The CDR3 spans 12 residues. V was pared by 3 bases and J by 4 bases, with 4 bases between. Germline V gene data show CDR1 as SGHAT and CDR2 as FQDESV (reference sequence). The CDR3 DNA is TGTGCCAGCAGCTTCTGGTACAATGAGCAGTTCTTC. Protein: CASSFWYNEQFF.

The V gene is TRBV9, the J gene TRBJ2-7; D is possibly TRBD1 (5 bases). Trimming stripped 4 bases from V and 5 bases from J, with 16 bases between. In germline, CDR1 is SGDLS, CDR2 YYNGEE. This CDR3 region has 14 residues. The CDR3 spells CASSPRQPAHEQYF. CDR3 DNA: TGTGCCAGCAGCCCAAGACAGCCCGCCCACGAGCAGTACTTC.

The V call is TRBV4-2, the J call TRBJ2-5, with D possibly being TRBD1 or TRBD2 (6 bases each). The germline CDR1 and CDR2 sequences are LGHNA and YNFKEQ. The CDR3 has 15 amino acids. The germline V and J ends were trimmed by 1 base and 3 bases, with 12 bases remaining between them. The CDR3 DNA reads TGTGCCAGCAGCCAAGGTCGGGGGCCCGAAGAGACCCAGTACTTC. This gives the protein CASSQGRGPEETQYF.

The rearrangement joins TRBV6-5 to TRBJ1-4; perhaps TRBD1 as D (5 bases). Trimming removed 5 bases from V and 4 bases from J, with 11 bases in between. CDR1 and CDR2 from the germline V gene are MNHEY and SVGAGI. The CDR3 is made up of 14 amino acids. The CDR3 here is CASSPGQVNEKLFF. Here the CDR3 DNA reads TGTGCCAGCAGTCCGGGGCAGGTTAATGAAAAACTGTTTTTT.

The J gene is TRBJ2-3, the V gene TRBV28, with 10 nucleotides matching TRBD2. Germline CDR1 is MDHEN and CDR2 is SYDVKM. The trim removed 3 bases at V and 6 bases at J, leaving 6 bases unmatched. This CDR3 is built from 15 residues. In nucleotides, the CDR3 is TGTGCCAGCAGTTTTGTCCTAGCGGGAGCCGATACGCAGTATTTT. Its translation is CASSFVLAGADTQYF.

The chain is built from TRBV6-5 and TRBJ1-2, with a possible D match to TRBD1 (6 bases). CDR3 size: 14 residues. Trimming left V 6 bases short and J 4 bases short, with 15 bases between. The germline V gene has CDR1 MNHEY and CDR2 SVGAGI. CDR3 region: CASRLQGSGYGYTF. The CDR3 bases are TGTGCCAGCAGACTGCAGGGGAGCGGCTATGGCTACACCTTC.

The chain couples TRBV11-3 to TRBJ1-6, with TRBD1 matching over 7 bases. With V trimmed by 0 bases and J by 7 bases, 6 bases remained unmatched. Germline values: CDR1 SGHNT, CDR2 YENEEA. This CDR3 has 16 amino acids. As DNA, the CDR3 is TGTGCCAGCAGCTTAGATAAGTTGACAGGGAATTCACCCCTCCACTTT. Residues: CASSLDKLTGNSPLHF.

The genes are TRBV27 and TRBJ1-5; unclear D gene. The CDR3 runs 13 residues. The V end was cut by 2 bases, the J end by 5 bases, with 7 bases between. CDR1 and CDR2 (germline): MNHEY, SMNVEV (reference sequence). CDR3 nucleotide sequence: TGTGCCAGCAGTTTACTTGCCGATCAGCCCCAGCATTTT. Translating gives CASSLLADQPQHF.

This chain connects TRBV2 to TRBJ1-4; no reliable D call. The CDR3 covers 13 residues. Germline CDR1 SNHLY, CDR2 FYNNEI. Trimming removed 5 bases at V and 1 base at J, with 5 bases between. The CDR3: CASSRETNEKLFF. The CDR3, as DNA: TGTGCCAGCAGTCGAGAAACTAATGAAAAACTGTTTTTT.

The chain is built from TRBV6-5 and TRBJ2-7; unclear D gene. The germline V gene encodes CDR1 MNHEY and CDR2 SVGAGI. V was clipped by 4 bases and J by 1 base, with 11 bases between them. The CDR3 consists of 14 residues. The CDR3 nucleotides read TGTGCCAGCAGTTGGCTAGGTGGGTCCTACGAGCAGTACTTC. It codes for CASSWLGGSYEQYF.

The gene calls are TRBV2 and TRBJ1-4, with TRBD1 as a possible D gene (5 bases). V lost 6 bases and J 8 bases, leaving 13 bases between the germline ends. Looked up from germline, CDR1 is SNHLY and CDR2 is FYNNEI. CDR3 length: 13 amino acids. CDR3: CASRIGPGEKLFF. The DNA for the CDR3 is TGTGCCAGCAGGATCGGGCCAGGGGAAAAACTGTTTTTT.

The rearrangement links TRBV7-9 to TRBJ2-7; D is perhaps TRBD2 (5 bases). With 1 base removed from V and 0 bases from J, the gap between germline ends came to 10 bases. CDR1 is SEHNR and CDR2 is FQNEAQ in the germline V gene (reference sequence). The CDR3 contains 15 residues. CDR3 loop: CASSLGFGSSYEQYF. The CDR3 nucleotides read TGTGCCAGCAGCTTAGGTTTTGGGAGCTCCTACGAGCAGTACTTC.

This clone was counted once. The rearrangement uses TRBV27 and TRBJ2-7, with D hard to call. The length of the CDR3 is 13 residues. Germline V lookup: CDR1 MNHEY, CDR2 SMNVEV (reference sequence). Trimming took 1 base from V and 5 from J, leaving 9 bases between them. CDR3 residues: CASSLLGFHEQYF. In DNA form, the CDR3 reads TGTGCCAGCAGTTTATTGGGGTTCCACGAGCAGTACTTC.

The V call is TRBV11-1, the J call TRBJ2-1; TRBD2 matches at 14 bases. V lost 5 bases to trimming and J lost 11 bases; unmatched junction nucleotides: 8. CDR1 is SGHAT, CDR2 FQDESV, per germline (reference sequence). The CDR3 extends over 15 amino acids. The DNA of the CDR3 is TGTGCCAGCAGCCGAGGGACTAGCGGGAGTCAAAAGCAGTTCTTC. It codes for CASSRGTSGSQKQFF.

This chain joins TRBV7-9 and TRBJ1-1, with a possible D match to TRBD1 (5 bases). The V gene's germline CDR1 is SEHNR and CDR2 FQNEAQ (reference sequence). The CDR3 has 15 residues. Trimming cost V 4 bases and J 3 bases, with 15 bases left between them. This chain's CDR3 is CASSSQTVGDTEAFF. Here the CDR3 DNA reads TGTGCCAGCAGCTCCCAGACAGTGGGGGACACTGAAGCTTTCTTT.

The chain couples TRBV28 to TRBJ1-5; D remains ambiguous. V was pared by 6 bases and J by 3 bases, with 9 bases between. The length of the CDR3 is 13 residues. From germline, CDR1 is MDHEN and CDR2 SYDVKM. The CDR3 DNA is TGTGCCAGCAGCCACGATAACAATCAGCCCCAGCATTTT. It specifies CASSHDNNQPQHF.

CDR3 protein: CASRGGTGSHLGSYTF. The DNA for the CDR3 is TGTGCCAGCAGAGGAGGAACAGGCTCTCATTTAGGGAGCTACACCTTC. The chain recombines TRBV2 with TRBJ1-2, with D tentatively TRBD1 (5 bases). Between the trimmed V and J ends, which lost 6 bases and 9 bases, there was a span of 26 bases. CDR3 length equals 16 residues. Germline CDR1 and CDR2: SNHLY and FYNNEI.

The V call is TRBV7-9, the J call TRBJ2-3; 9 bases fit TRBD2. In germline, CDR1 is SEHNR, CDR2 FQNEAQ (reference sequence). CDR3 length: 16 amino acids. The trim removed 4 bases at V and 1 base at J, leaving 6 bases unmatched. This CDR3 is CASSYPRLAGTDTQYF. Here the CDR3 DNA reads TGTGCCAGCAGCTACCCCCGACTAGCGGGCACAGATACGCAGTATTTT.

V usage is TRBV3-1 (or the pseudogene TRBV3-2) and J usage is TRBJ2-7; 7 nucleotides agree with TRBD2. With V trimmed by 0 bases and J by 5 bases, 4 bases remained unmatched. The CDR3 length is 14 residues. Looked up from germline, CDR1 is LGHDT and CDR2 is YNNKEL (reference sequence). CDR3 sequence: CASSQDAGEHEQYF. The CDR3 DNA is TGTGCCAGCAGCCAAGATGCGGGGGAACACGAGCAGTACTTC.